One sample yielded the 20 T cell receptor beta chains listed below, sequenced in a study of T cells in Graves' hyperthyroidism and ophthalmopathy. Amplification yielded TCR beta CDR3 regions, with RNA transcripts as the source. HTBI primers drove first-round RT-PCR of the TCR CDR3. Via MiXCR, TCRdb re-called the multiplex PCR reads, giving one row per CDR3 protein. The top ten clones hold approximately 33% of a sample with about 350,000 distinct CDR3 sequences, approximately 17% of them seen once. Sequences were obtained from blood. The receptors were gathered from a woman between 25 and 40 years old with Graves' hyperthyroidism that later progressed to Graves' ophthalmopathy.

This clonotype was counted only a few times. This chain connects TRBV4-1 to TRBJ2-5, with D maybe TRBD1 (6 bases). The V end was cut by 3 bases, the J end by 1 base, with 9 bases between. Germline CDR1 MGHRA, CDR2 YSYEKL. The CDR3 runs 14 residues. CDR3 sequence reads: CASSHRGIQETQYF. CDR3 in DNA: TGCGCCAGCAGCCACAGGGGCATCCAAGAGACCCAGTACTTC.

In this sample, this clonotype turned up many times. The chain combines TRBV12-3 or TRBV12-4 with TRBJ2-2; D is ambiguous. V was pared by 3 bases and J by 7 bases, with 12 bases between. CDR3 size: 14 residues. The CDR3 region is CASSFQGPVGELFF. The CDR3 nucleotides read TGTGCCAGCAGTTTTCAAGGTCCCGTCGGGGAGCTGTTTTTT.

This clonotype was observed a single time. The gene calls are TRBV9 and TRBJ1-6; unclear D gene. V lost 4 bases and J lost 5, with 13 bases in between. CDR1 and CDR2 from the germline V gene are SGDLS and YYNGEE. The CDR3 totals 15 residues. CDR3 DNA: TGTGCCAGCAGCCAGAGGACGGGGAATAATTCACCCCTCCACTTT. Protein sequence: CASSQRTGNNSPLHF.

This clonotype was seen a handful of times. This chain joins TRBV5-5 and TRBJ2-5; unclear D gene. The CDR3 has 13 residues. The V and J ends lost 4 bases and 5 bases respectively, with 12 bases between them. CDR1 is SGHKS and CDR2 is YYEKEE in the germline V gene (reference sequence). The CDR3 sequence is CASSEDLGETQYF. Written as DNA, the CDR3 is TGTGCCAGCAGCGAAGACCTGGGTGAGACCCAGTACTTC.

In its sample, this clonotype was seen many times. CDR3 sequence: CASSDSGRAPLEQYF. The CDR3 DNA follows: TGTGCCAGCAGTGATAGCGGGAGGGCCCCCCTCGAGCAGTACTTC. This rearrangement joins TRBV12-3 or TRBV12-4 to TRBJ2-7; 11 bases fit TRBD2. Trimming at V came to 5 bases and at J to 6 bases, leaving 9 bases not matched to a gene. CDR3 size: 15 residues.

V is TRBV7-8 and J is TRBJ2-7; D is unresolved. The CDR3 has 12 residues. Germline V gene data show CDR1 as SGHVS and CDR2 as FQNEAQ. V lost 2 bases to trimming and J lost 5 bases, with 7 bases between them. The CDR3 region has the DNA TGTGCCAGCAGCTTATCAATCCACGAGCAGTACTTC. The encoded protein is CASSLSIHEQYF.

The sample holds many counts of this clonotype. The genes are TRBV19 and TRBJ1-1, with D perhaps TRBD1 (6 bases). CDR1 is LNHDA and CDR2 is SQIVND in the germline V gene (reference sequence). Trimming took 5 bases from V and 1 from J, leaving 11 bases between them. The CDR3 has 14 residues. CDR3 loop: CASSLRTANTEAFF. The CDR3 coding sequence is TGTGCCAGTAGTTTACGGACAGCGAACACTGAAGCTTTCTTT.

The chain carries TRBV7-2 and TRBJ2-5; TRBD2 matches 11 bases. The CDR3 length is 17 residues. The germline gives CDR1 SGHTA, CDR2 FQGNSA. The trim removed 5 bases at V and 5 bases at J, leaving 13 bases unmatched. The CDR3 protein is CASSPEASGGFGETQYF. The CDR3 nucleotides read TGTGCCAGCAGCCCAGAGGCTAGCGGGGGGTTCGGGGAGACCCAGTACTTC. The variable domain in full, with the rest retrieved from reference TRBV7-2 and TRBJ2-5, is GAGVSQSPSNKVTEKGKDVELRCDPISGHTALYWYRQSLGQGLEFLIYFQGNSAPDKSGLPSDRFSAERTGGSVSTLTIQRTQQEDSAVYLCASSPEASGGFGETQYFGPGTRLLVL.

In this sample, this clonotype turned up a few times. Written as DNA, the CDR3 is TGCAGCGTTGAAAGGAGGGACGGGGGGGATTATGGCTACACCTTC. The encoded protein is CSVERRDGGDYGYTF. V gene TRBV29-1 combines with J gene TRBJ1-2; D may be TRBD1 (5 bases). The V end was cut by 2 bases, the J end by 5 bases, with 18 bases between. The germline V gene encodes CDR1 SQVTM and CDR2 ANQGSEA. The CDR3 is made up of 15 amino acids.

For this clonotype: At one boundary the junction diverges from the germline segment, which might be a read error. The chain combines TRBV7-8 with TRBJ2-7; D perhaps matches TRBD1 (5 bases). Germline-derived CDR1 and CDR2 are SGHVS and FQNEAQ. The CDR3 contains 15 residues. This CDR3 is CTSSERRQQVYEQYF. The CDR3 region has the DNA TGTACCAGCAGCGAGCGCCGACAACAGGTCTACGAGCAGTACTTC.

The sample holds many counts of this clonotype. The CDR3 bases are TGTGCCAGCAGTTTACCGGCCGGGGAAATAAATGAGCAGTTCTTC. It yields the protein CASSLPAGEINEQFF. The rearrangement uses TRBV12-3 or TRBV12-4 and TRBJ2-1; TRBD2 is a possible D gene (5 bases). CDR3 length: 15 amino acids. Trimming stripped 2 bases from V and 7 bases from J, with 15 bases between.

This clonotype was seen many times. The V call is TRBV6-2 or TRBV6-3, the J call TRBJ2-7; perhaps TRBD1 as D (6 bases). Trimming cost V 0 bases and J 2 bases, with 8 bases left between them. The CDR3 is 14 amino acids. CDR1 and CDR2 (germline): MNHEY, SVGEGT. CDR3 coding DNA: TGTGCCAGCAGTTACTCAAGGACAGCCTACGAGCAGTACTTC. Its translation is CASSYSRTAYEQYF.

Regarding this clonotype: One end of the junction varies from germline; a read error may be responsible. V is TRBV28 and J is TRBJ2-5, with 8 bases identical to TRBD2. The length of the CDR3 is 19 residues. Looked up from germline, CDR1 is MDHEN and CDR2 is SYDVKM. Written as DNA, the CDR3 is TGTGCCAGCAGCCCCCCCGTTGGCGGGGGGCTACATTTAAAAGAAACCCAGTACTTC. Its protein is CASSPPVGGGLHLKETQYF.

V and J are TRBV7-9 and TRBJ2-6, with D maybe TRBD2 (6 bases). Per the germline V gene, CDR1 is SEHNR and CDR2 is FQNEAQ (reference sequence). The CDR3 length is 16 residues. V shed 6 bases and J shed 2 bases, with 14 bases lying between them. CDR3 region: CASRGRGGPGANVLTF. Written as DNA, the CDR3 is TGTGCCAGCAGGGGCCGTGGAGGGCCTGGGGCCAACGTCCTGACTTTC.

The rearrangement uses TRBV4-2 and TRBJ1-1; the D gene is possibly TRBD1 (6 bases). Between the trimmed V and J ends, which lost 0 bases and 3 bases, there was a span of 11 bases. This CDR3 comprises 15 residues. The germline V gene encodes CDR1 LGHNA and CDR2 YNFKEQ. In DNA, the CDR3 is TGTGCCAGCAGCCAAGAGGAGGGGGTTCACACTGAAGCTTTCTTT. Its protein product is CASSQEEGVHTEAFF.

At least ten counts were recorded for this clonotype. V gene TRBV27 combines with J gene TRBJ2-7, with 8 bases lining up with TRBD1. The germline CDR1 and CDR2 sequences are MNHEY and SMNVEV (reference sequence). The CDR3 is made up of 15 amino acids. The junction had 4 bases not matched to a gene; V was cut back by 3 bases and J by 0 bases. CDR3 region: CASSLGQDASYEQYF. The CDR3 coding sequence is TGTGCCAGCAGTTTGGGACAGGATGCCTCCTACGAGCAGTACTTC.

This clonotype has only a few counts. The chain employs TRBV7-2 and TRBJ2-1, with TRBD2 matching over 8 bases. The CDR3 has 13 residues. With 2 bases clipped from V and 10 bases from J, the junction kept 4 bases outside the gene matches. Germline CDR1 reads SGHTA; CDR2 reads FQGNSA. CDR3 sequence: CASSLPGGVEQFF. The CDR3 DNA reads TGTGCCAGCAGCTTACCCGGGGGGGTCGAGCAGTTCTTC.

The chain recombines TRBV28 with TRBJ2-1; 11 nucleotides align to TRBD2. Germline V gene lookup returns CDR1 MDHEN and CDR2 SYDVKM. The CDR3 extends over 17 amino acids. With V trimmed by 6 bases and J by 0 bases, 7 bases remained unmatched. For the CDR3, the DNA is TGTGCCAGCAGCCCTGGACTAGCGGGTTACTCCTACAATGAGCAGTTCTTC. This gives the protein CASSPGLAGYSYNEQFF.

The rearrangement uses TRBV4-1 and TRBJ1-4; D uncertain. This CDR3 has 16 residues. CDR1 and CDR2 (germline): MGHRA, YSYEKL. V lost 2 bases, J lost 8 bases, and 18 bases lay in between. CDR3 amino acids: CASSQSDTSLGEKLFF. DNA of the CDR3: TGCGCCAGCAGCCAAAGCGACACTTCCCTCGGGGAAAAACTGTTTTTT.

The genes are TRBV5-1 and TRBJ1-4, with D tentatively TRBD1 (5 bases). This CDR3 spans 13 amino acids. Germline CDR1 SGHRS, CDR2 YFSETQ. Trimming pared 0 bases from V and 10 bases from J, leaving 10 bases between. The CDR3 region is CASSLDSGGKLFF. CDR3 nucleotides: TGCGCCAGCAGCTTGGACTCGGGGGGAAAACTGTTTTTT. Supplemented by reference TRBV5-1 and TRBJ1-4, the full variable domain reads KAGVTQTPRYLIKTRGQQVTLSCSPISGHRSVSWYQQTPGQGLQFLFEYFSETQRNKGNFPGRFSGRQFSNSRSEMNVSTLELGDSALYLCASSLDSGGKLFFGSGTQLSVL.